This record looks at one TCR beta chain sequence and its context. Its antigen is not known. A read error is possible here, since a much larger clone lies one base away. Each CDR3 protein gets one entry after TCRdb re-called the RT-PCR reads with MiXCR. There are more than 400,000 distinct CDR3 sequences in the sample; approximately 7.8% occur only once, and around 13% lies in the top ten. The entry originates in a study of response to subunit inactivated influenza vaccine. From germline, CDR1 is MDHEN and CDR2 SYDVKM. The CDR3 sequence is 12 residues long. Study results and limitations: Authors proposed each seasonal influenza vaccination draws in few new T cells.

The chain joins TRBV28 to TRBJ2-7; D not certain. This sequence originates from a man between 50 and 75 years old who received an inactivated influenza vaccine. Sequences were derived from PBMCs from blood, sampled around 25 months after vaccination. The CDR3 reads CAGSPTNYEQYF. The CDR3 DNA sequence: TGTGCCGGCAGTCCGACCAACTACGAGCAGTACTTC.